The T cell receptor (beta chain) described here comes from a study of T cells in Graves' hyperthyroidism and ophthalmopathy. Study background: Upon initial diagnosis and before any treatment, peripheral blood was collected.

Diagnosis rested on symptoms, serum thyroxine and TRAb, thyroid ultrasound, and orbital computed tomography. The study collected blood at first hyperthyroidism diagnosis, before any ophthalmopathy symptoms arose. Notes on the study in general: Peripheral blood also featured most of the thyroid clonotypes expanded above 0.001.

TCR beta CDR3 region amplification was performed from RNA transcripts. A set of HTBI primers served as the primers for a first-round RT-PCR of the TCR CDR3. One entry per CDR3 protein, called by TCRdb with MiXCR from the multiplex PCR reads. The top ten clones hold under 7% of a sample with some 600,000 distinct CDR3 sequences, more than 11% of them seen once. This clonotype was recorded at least ten times. Its specificity is not known. The source material was blood. This receptor was obtained from a woman aged 25 to 39 with Graves' hyperthyroidism that later progressed to Graves' ophthalmopathy.

DNA of the CDR3: TGTGCCAGCAGCTCTTCCCCTAAAGGAGAAAAACTGTTTTTT. Its translation: CASSSSPKGEKLFF. The gene calls are TRBV7-9 and TRBJ1-4; D is ambiguous. V was trimmed by 4 bases and J by 8 bases, leaving 14 bases between them. There are 14 residues in the CDR3. CDR1 SEHNR and CDR2 FQNEAQ come from the germline V gene (reference sequence).